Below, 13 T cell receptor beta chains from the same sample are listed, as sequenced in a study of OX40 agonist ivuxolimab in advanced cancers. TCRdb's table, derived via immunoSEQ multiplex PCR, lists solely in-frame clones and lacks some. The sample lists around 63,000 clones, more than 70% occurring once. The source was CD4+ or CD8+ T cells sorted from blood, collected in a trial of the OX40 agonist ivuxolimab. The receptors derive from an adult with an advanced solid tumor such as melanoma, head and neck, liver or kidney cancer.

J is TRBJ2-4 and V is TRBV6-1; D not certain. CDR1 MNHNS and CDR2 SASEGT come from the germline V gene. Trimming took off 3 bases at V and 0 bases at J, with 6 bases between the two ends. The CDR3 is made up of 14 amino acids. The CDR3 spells CASSDRLAKNIQYF. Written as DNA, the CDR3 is TGTGCCAGCAGTGATAGGCTAGCCAAAAACATTCAGTACTTC.

The CDR3 sequence: CAIPEDRGEAQYF. The CDR3 DNA reads TGTGCCATTCCAGAAGACAGGGGGGAGGCCCAGTACTTC. The chain couples TRBV2 to TRBJ2-5; 9 nucleotides align to TRBD1. Germline CDR1 and CDR2: SNHLY and FYNNEI. The J segment lost 9 bases and the V segment lost 10 bases, leaving 12 bases of the junction unmatched. This CDR3 has 13 amino acids. Full variable domain (remainder filled in from reference TRBV2 and TRBJ2-5): EPEVTQTPSHQVTQMGQEVILRCVPISNHLYFYWYRQILGQKVEFLVSFYNNEISEKSEIFDDQFSVERPDGSNFTLKIRSTKLEDSAMYFCAIPEDRGEAQYFGPGTRLLVL.

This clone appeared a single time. The CDR3 reads CASSLNSNEQFF. The CDR3 DNA is TGTGCCAGCAGCTTAAATAGCAATGAGCAGTTCTTC. The chain recombines TRBV7-3 with TRBJ2-1; D remains unclear. Looked up from germline, CDR1 is SGHTA and CDR2 is FQGTGA. V was shortened by 1 base and J by 6 bases, with 4 bases between the two germline ends. The CDR3 is 12 amino acids.

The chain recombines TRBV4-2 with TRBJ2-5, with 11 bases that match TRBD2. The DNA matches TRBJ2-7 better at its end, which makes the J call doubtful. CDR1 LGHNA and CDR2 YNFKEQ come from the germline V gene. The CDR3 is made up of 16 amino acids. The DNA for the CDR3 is TGTGCCAGCAGCCAACCAACTAGCGGGAGACCCAACGAGCAGTACTTC. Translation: CASSQPTSGRPNEQYF.

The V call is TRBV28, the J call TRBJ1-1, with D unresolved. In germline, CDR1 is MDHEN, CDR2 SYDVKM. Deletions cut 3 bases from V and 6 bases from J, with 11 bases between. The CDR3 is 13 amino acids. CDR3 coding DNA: TGTGCCAGCAGTTTGGGGAGGAGTTCTGAAGCTTTCTTT. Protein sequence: CASSLGRSSEAFF. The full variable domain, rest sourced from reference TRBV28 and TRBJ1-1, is DVKVTQSSRYLVKRTGEKVFLECVQDMDHENMFWYRQDPGLGLRLIYFSYDVKMKEKGDIPEGYSVSREKKERFSLILESASTNQTSMYLCASSLGRSSEAFFGQGTRLTVV.

This CDR3 reads CASSDELAGFNEQFF. DNA of the CDR3: TGCGCCAGCAGTGATGAACTAGCGGGATTCAATGAGCAGTTCTTC. This chain links TRBV10-1 with TRBJ2-1; 10 bases are shared with TRBD2. From germline, CDR1 is WNHNN and CDR2 SYGVQD (reference sequence). This CDR3 region has 15 residues. Trimming cost V 3 bases and J 6 bases; bases outside gene matches: 5.

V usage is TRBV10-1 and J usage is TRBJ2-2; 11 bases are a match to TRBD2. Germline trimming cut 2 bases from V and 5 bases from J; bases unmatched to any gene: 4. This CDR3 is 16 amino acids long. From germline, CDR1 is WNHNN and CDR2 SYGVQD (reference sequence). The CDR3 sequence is CASSERASGRTGELFF. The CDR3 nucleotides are TGCGCCAGCAGTGAGAGGGCTAGCGGGAGGACCGGGGAGCTGTTTTTT.

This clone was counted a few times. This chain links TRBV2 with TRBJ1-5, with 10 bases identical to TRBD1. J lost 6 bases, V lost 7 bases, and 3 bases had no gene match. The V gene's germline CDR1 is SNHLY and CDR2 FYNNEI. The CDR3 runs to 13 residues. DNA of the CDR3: TGTGCCAGCATAGGGACAGGGGTTCAGCCCCAGCATTTT. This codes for CASIGTGVQPQHF. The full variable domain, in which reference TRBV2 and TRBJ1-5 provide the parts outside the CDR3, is EPEVTQTPSHQVTQMGQEVILRCVPISNHLYFYWYRQILGQKVEFLVSFYNNEISEKSEIFDDQFSVERPDGSNFTLKIRSTKLEDSAMYFCASIGTGVQPQHFGDGTRLSIL.

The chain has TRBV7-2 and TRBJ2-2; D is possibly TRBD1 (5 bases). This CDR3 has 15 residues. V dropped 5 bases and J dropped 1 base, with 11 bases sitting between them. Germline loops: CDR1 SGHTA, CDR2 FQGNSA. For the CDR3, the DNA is TGTGCCAGCAGCCGTAACGGACAGAACACCGGGGAGCTGTTTTTT. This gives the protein CASSRNGQNTGELFF.

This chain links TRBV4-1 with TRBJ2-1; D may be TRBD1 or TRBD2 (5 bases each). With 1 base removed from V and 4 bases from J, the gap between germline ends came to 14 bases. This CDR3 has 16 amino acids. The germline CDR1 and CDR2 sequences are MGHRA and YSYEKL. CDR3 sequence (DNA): TGCGCCAGCAGCCAAGCGGACGGGGCGTCATACAATGAGCAGTTCTTC. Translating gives CASSQADGASYNEQFF.

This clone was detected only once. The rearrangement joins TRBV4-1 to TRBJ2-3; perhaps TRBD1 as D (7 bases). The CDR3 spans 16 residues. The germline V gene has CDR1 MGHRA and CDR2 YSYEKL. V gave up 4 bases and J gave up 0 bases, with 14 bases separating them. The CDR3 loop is CASSRGTATSTDTQYF. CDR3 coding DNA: TGCGCCAGCAGCCGCGGGACAGCAACTAGCACAGATACGCAGTATTTT.

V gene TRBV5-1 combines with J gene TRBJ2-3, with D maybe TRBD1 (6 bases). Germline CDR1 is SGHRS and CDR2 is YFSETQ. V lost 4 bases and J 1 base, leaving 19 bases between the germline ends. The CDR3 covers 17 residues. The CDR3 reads CASSPNGQTRGTDTQYF. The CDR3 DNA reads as TGCGCCAGCAGCCCAAACGGACAGACGAGGGGCACAGATACGCAGTATTTT.

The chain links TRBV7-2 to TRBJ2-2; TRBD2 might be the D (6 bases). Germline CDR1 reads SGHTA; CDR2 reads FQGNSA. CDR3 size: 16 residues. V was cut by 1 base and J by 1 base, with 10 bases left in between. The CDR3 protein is CASSLGGSGNTGELFF. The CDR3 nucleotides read TGTGCCAGCAGCTTAGGGGGTAGCGGGAACACCGGGGAGCTGTTTTTT. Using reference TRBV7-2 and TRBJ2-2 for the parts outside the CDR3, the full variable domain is GAGVSQSPSNKVTEKGKDVELRCDPISGHTALYWYRQSLGQGLEFLIYFQGNSAPDKSGLPSDRFSAERTGGSVSTLTIQRTQQEDSAVYLCASSLGGSGNTGELFFGEGSRLTVL.